These 17 T cell receptor beta chains came from one sample sequenced in a study of regulatory T cells in long-lasting Graves disease. The time point denotes: persistent/refractory GD, antithyroid drugs over 5 years with positive TRAb. After RNA was extracted from PBMCs, the TCR library was made from it. iRepertoire HTBI primers and Arm-PCR of CDR3 regions built TCR beta libraries. Via MiXCR, TCRdb re-called the multiplex PCR reads, giving one row per CDR3 protein. The sample has some 450,000 distinct CDR3 sequences, about 25% seen once. Material: peripheral blood mononuclear cells (PBMCs), obtained when the disease was refractory, from a patient treated with antithyroid drugs. Receptors originate from a female donor with Graves disease.

This clonotype has just a few counts. V is TRBV3-2 and J is TRBJ2-5; TRBD2, the D gene given by the table, was not confirmed from the DNA. TRBV3-2 is annotated as a pseudogene. The length of the CDR3 is 17 residues. CDR3: CASSQEGIQAGEETQYF. As DNA, the CDR3 is TGTGCCAGCAGCCAAGAGGGGATTCAAGCGGGAGAAGAGACCCAGTACTTC.

The rearrangement joins TRBV20-1 to TRBJ2-1; TRBD2 agrees at 11 bases. V gave up 2 bases and J gave up 6 bases; unmatched junction bases: 0. The CDR3 has 13 residues. From germline, CDR1 is DFQATT and CDR2 SNEGSKA (reference sequence). This CDR3 is CSARLAGGNEQFF. In nucleotides, the CDR3 is TGCAGTGCTAGACTAGCGGGAGGCAATGAGCAGTTCTTC.

This clonotype was detected many times. V usage is TRBV28 and J usage is TRBJ2-1; 8 bases line up with TRBD1. With V trimmed by 1 base and J by 15 bases, 5 bases remained unmatched. The germline V gene has CDR1 MDHEN and CDR2 SYDVKM. This CDR3 comprises 12 residues. The CDR3 region is CASSLLDREWFF. The DNA of the CDR3 is TGTGCCAGCAGTTTATTGGACAGGGAGTGGTTCTTC.

This clonotype was recorded many times. The chain carries TRBV28 and TRBJ2-7; 7 nucleotides agree with TRBD1. Germline trimming cut 5 bases from V and 2 bases from J; bases unmatched to any gene: 6. Germline CDR1 reads MDHEN; CDR2 reads SYDVKM. The CDR3 spans 14 residues. CDR3 in DNA: TGTGCCAGCAGTGAGACAGGGCGAACCTACGAGCAGTACTTC. Amino acids: CASSETGRTYEQYF.

As for this clonotype: A much larger clone is a single base away; this may be a read error. This chain connects TRBV6-1 to TRBJ1-2; D remains unclear. This CDR3 has 13 residues. CDR1 and CDR2 from the germline V gene are MNHNS and SASEGT. V was pared by 6 bases and J by 4 bases, with 12 bases between. CDR3 amino acids: CASRPAGFYGYTF. The CDR3 nucleotides are TGTGCCAGCAGGCCGGCAGGATTCTATGGCTACACCTTC.

This chain joins TRBV5-1 and TRBJ1-2; tentatively, D is TRBD1 (5 bases). V shed 0 bases and J shed 0 bases, with 12 bases lying between them. The CDR3 runs 16 residues. Germline V gene lookup returns CDR1 SGHRS and CDR2 YFSETQ. The CDR3 DNA reads TGCGCCAGCAGCTTGGCGACAGAATCTTCTAACTATGGCTACACCTTC. Translation: CASSLATESSNYGYTF. The complete variable domain, with remaining parts taken from reference TRBV5-1 and TRBJ1-2, reads KAGVTQTPRYLIKTRGQQVTLSCSPISGHRSVSWYQQTPGQGLQFLFEYFSETQRNKGNFPGRFSGRQFSNSRSEMNVSTLELGDSALYLCASSLATESSNYGYTFGSGTRLTVV.

This sequence joins TRBV4-3 and TRBJ2-2; D is perhaps TRBD2 (6 bases). The V gene lost 0 bases and the J gene lost 6 bases, with 11 bases spanning the gap. The CDR3 runs 15 residues. CDR1 is LGHNA and CDR2 is YSLEER in the germline V gene. CDR3 amino acids: CASSQDPGVAGELFF. The CDR3 DNA reads as TGCGCCAGCAGCCAAGATCCGGGAGTGGCCGGGGAGCTGTTTTTT.

CDR3 loop: CSVEGLAGVAYEQYF. CDR3 in DNA: TGCAGCGTGGAGGGTCTAGCGGGAGTCGCCTACGAGCAGTACTTC. This chain links TRBV29-1 with TRBJ2-7; TRBD2 agrees at 10 bases. Trimming cost V 6 bases and J 2 bases; bases outside gene matches: 10. CDR1 and CDR2 (germline): SQVTM, ANQGSEA. The CDR3 has 15 amino acids.

The chain recombines TRBV20-1 with TRBJ2-2; D assignment may be TRBD1 or TRBD2 (5 bases each). The V gene lost 0 bases and the J gene lost 3 bases, with 8 bases spanning the gap. This CDR3 contains 14 residues. Germline CDR1 reads DFQATT; CDR2 reads SNEGSKA (reference sequence). CDR3 loop: CSARDRGDTGELFF. In DNA form, the CDR3 reads TGCAGTGCTAGAGATCGAGGGGACACCGGGGAGCTGTTTTTT.

In this sample, this clonotype turned up a few times. The V call is TRBV5-6, the J call TRBJ2-5, with 11 positions matching TRBD2. This CDR3 is 16 amino acids long. Germline CDR1 and CDR2: SGHDT and YYEEEE. The J segment lost 0 bases and the V segment lost 4 bases, leaving 5 bases of the junction unmatched. CDR3 sequence reads: CASSVPGLADQETQYF. The CDR3 DNA reads as TGTGCCAGCAGCGTGCCGGGACTAGCGGACCAAGAGACCCAGTACTTC.

This clonotype was detected ten times or more. V gene TRBV6-1 combines with J gene TRBJ1-4, with D hard to call. Germline lookup yields CDR1 MNHNS and CDR2 SASEGT. Trimming shortened V by 3 bases and J by 5 bases, and 16 bases separated the two germline ends. The CDR3 is 16 amino acids. The CDR3 spells CASSEIYSRTNEKLFF. CDR3 in DNA: TGTGCCAGCAGTGAGATTTACTCGAGAACAAATGAAAAACTGTTTTTT.

This clonotype was counted many times. The chain couples TRBV15 to TRBJ2-5, with 8 bases identical to TRBD2. Germline V lookup: CDR1 LNHNV, CDR2 YYDKDF (reference sequence). The J segment lost 0 bases and the V segment lost 0 bases, leaving 6 bases of the junction unmatched. The CDR3 has 17 residues. As DNA, the CDR3 is TGTGCCACCAGCAGAGAGGGCAGACTAGCGAACCAAGAGACCCAGTACTTC. Amino acids: CATSREGRLANQETQYF.

In its sample, this clonotype was seen a few times. V is TRBV7-3 and J is TRBJ2-5, with D possibly called TRBD1 or TRBD2 (6 bases each). The germline V and J ends were trimmed by 5 bases and 5 bases, with 18 bases remaining between them. This CDR3 contains 15 residues. Germline V gene sequence: CDR1 SGHTA, CDR2 FQGTGA. CDR3 nucleotide sequence: TGTGCCAGCAGCCCCAGTGGGGGGCGTTCCGAGACCCAGTACTTC. Amino acids: CASSPSGGRSETQYF.

This clonotype was seen many times. The rearrangement uses TRBV7-8 and TRBJ2-7, with TRBD1 matching over 7 bases. The CDR3 consists of 16 residues. CDR1 is SGHVS and CDR2 is FQNEAQ in the germline V gene. Losses at the gene ends were 5 bases for V and 5 bases for J; bases not matched to a gene: 15. This CDR3 reads CASSPNRRQGGNEQYF. The CDR3 DNA follows: TGTGCCAGCAGCCCGAACCGAAGACAGGGCGGCAACGAGCAGTACTTC. The full variable domain, with the rest looked up from reference TRBV7-8 and TRBJ2-7, is GAGVSQSPRYKVAKRGQDVALRCDPISGHVSLFWYQQALGQGPEFLTYFQNEAQLDKSGLPSDRFFAERPEGSVSTLKIQRTQQEDSAVYLCASSPNRRQGGNEQYFGPGTRLTVT.

The chain links TRBV29-1 to TRBJ1-2; TRBD1 matches 9 bases. J lost 2 bases, V lost 5 bases, and 6 bases had no gene match. Germline CDR1 reads SQVTM; CDR2 reads ANQGSEA. The CDR3 sequence is 14 residues long. The CDR3 loop is CSVTPGQGNYGYTF. The CDR3 DNA is TGCAGCGTTACCCCGGGACAGGGAAACTATGGCTACACCTTC.

This clonotype showed up many times. This sequence joins TRBV27 and TRBJ1-5, with D possibly TRBD1 on 5 matching bases. CDR3 length: 14 residues. Germline V CDR1 and CDR2: MNHEY, SMNVEV (reference sequence). The V gene lost 2 bases and the J gene lost 2 bases, with 7 bases spanning the gap. As DNA, the CDR3 is TGTGCCAGCAGTTTAAGGGACGGCAATCAGCCCCAGCATTTT. This gives the protein CASSLRDGNQPQHF.

This clonotype was counted between two and nine times. J is TRBJ1-4 and V is TRBV25-1; D ambiguous. The germline V and J ends were trimmed by 2 bases and 0 bases, with 13 bases remaining between them. The germline CDR1 and CDR2 sequences are MGHDK and SYGVNS. The CDR3 covers 17 residues. CDR3 sequence: CASSEDNWWATNEKLFF. CDR3 bases: TGTGCCAGCAGTGAAGATAATTGGTGGGCAACTAATGAAAAACTGTTTTTT.